The next 4 T cell receptor beta chains were all read from a single sample in a study of cytomegalovirus exposure and HLA in healthy donors. The PCR was carried out with 60 Vbeta primers and 13 Jbeta primers. Here immunoSEQ multiplex PCR was the method, and the copy in TCRdb shows in-frame clones only, minus some. The profile covers approximately 190,000 clones, with around 88% appearing a single time and less than 2% taken by the ten largest. Sequences were obtained from PBMCs. The receptors were gathered from a man between 40 and 49 years old in good health and CMV-seropositive.

The chain couples TRBV14 to TRBJ2-1, with a tentative D call TRBD2 (7 bases). Germline CDR1 reads SGHDN; CDR2 reads FVKESK. This CDR3 is 12 amino acids long. V dropped 4 bases and J dropped 9 bases, with 10 bases sitting between them. The CDR3 sequence is CASSRGGGEQFF. The CDR3 DNA follows: TGTGCCAGCAGCCGAGGGGGGGGTGAGCAGTTCTTC. Filled out from reference TRBV14 and TRBJ2-1, the complete variable domain reads EAGVTQFPSHSVIEKGQTVTLRCDPISGHDNLYWYRRVMGKEIKFLLHFVKESKQDESGMPNNRFLAERTGGTYSTLKVQPAELEDSGVYFCASSRGGGEQFFGPGTRLTVL.

V usage is TRBV18 and J usage is TRBJ1-1; 7 bases agree with TRBD1. The germline CDR1 and CDR2 sequences are KGHSH and LQKENI. With 2 bases clipped from V and 2 bases from J, the junction kept 11 bases outside the gene matches. The CDR3 sequence is 17 residues long. The CDR3 here is CASSPRQGGGLNTEAFF. CDR3 coding DNA: TGTGCCAGCTCACCAAGACAGGGTGGAGGTCTAAACACTGAAGCTTTCTTT.

The rearrangement uses TRBV5-6 and TRBJ1-2; D is unresolved. This CDR3 is built from 14 residues. Germline V gives CDR1 SGHDT, CDR2 YYEEEE. V was cut by 1 base and J by 3 bases, with 10 bases left in between. The CDR3 is CASSLSTEDYGYTF. The CDR3 nucleotides read TGTGCCAGCAGCTTGAGTACTGAAGACTATGGCTACACCTTC.

This chain uses TRBV25-1 with TRBJ1-5; D is possibly TRBD1 (6 bases). The germline gives CDR1 MGHDK, CDR2 SYGVNS. Trimming took 5 bases from V and 7 from J, leaving 18 bases between them. This CDR3 is 15 amino acids long. In DNA, the CDR3 is TGTGCCAGCAGTTCAACAGGGACGCGAGAGCAGCCCCAGCATTTT. Its protein product is CASSSTGTREQPQHF.